This TCR beta chain was captured in a study of shared clonotypes between healthy human individuals. Germline lookup yields CDR1 SGHDN and CDR2 FVKESK. Trimming cost V 1 base and J 5 bases; bases outside gene matches: 7. This CDR3 has 16 residues. The assay was immunoSEQ multiplex PCR, and TCRdb's table has in-frame clones only and misses some. In the table there are around 2.5 million clones, roughly 93% of which are singletons. This chain joins TRBV14 and TRBJ2-3, with TRBD2 matching over 9 bases. The sequence was collected from a man aged 18 to 30 in good health. Some clones in this sample may be carry-over from other donors' samples. The sample was naive CD4+ T cells from PBMCs. Described subset: CD45RA+ positively selected. The CDR3 loop reads CASSQGGLASQDTQYF. Here the CDR3 DNA reads TGTGCCAGCAGCCAAGGTGGACTAGCGAGTCAAGATACGCAGTATTTT. Variable domain in full (rest from reference TRBV14 and TRBJ2-3): EAGVTQFPSHSVIEKGQTVTLRCDPISGHDNLYWYRRVMGKEIKFLLHFVKESKQDESGMPNNRFLAERTGGTYSTLKVQPAELEDSGVYFCASSQGGLASQDTQYFGPGTRLTVL.